Described below is a single T cell receptor beta chain sequence and its context. Its antigen remains undetermined. Base-call qualities are not available, and no considerably larger clone is one nucleotide away. This entry belongs to a study of T cell repertoires in cytomegalovirus infection (dated by TCRdb to about 2019). Regarding the research as a whole: Donor HLA type was relevant to the analysis, as public TCR beta signatures indicated carriage of CMV infection together with the matching HLA type.

Counted from cysteine to phenylalanine, this CDR3 has 13 amino acids. Left in the record is the CDR3 DNA by itself, 39 bases read in frame from the first base. The CDR1 and CDR2 encoded by the germline V gene (reference sequence) are SEHNR and FQNEAQ. Relative to germline, V is 5 bases shorter and J is 11 bases shorter, with 15 bases between their ends. Data came from an Illumina HiSeq 1500. Starting from the raw public reads, TCRdb applied fastp trimming at Q25, assembled clones with MiXCR and retained in-frame beta chains. For every CDR3 protein sequence, its rows merge into one entry that carries the most common genes and DNA. The sample contains 150,000 to 200,000 distinct CDR3 sequences, roughly a fifth of them found a single time. The ten largest clones represent less than 3% of the sample. What the work shows at the level of the full study, not this receptor alone: In both this cohort and an independent cohort of more than 350 donors, the cumulative frequency of public TCR beta family members distinguished carriers of CMV infection plus the relevant HLA type. The ex vivo response was dominated by HLA-C-restricted CMV-specific TCR beta clonotypes, which also provided the single most frequent clonotype in two of eight donors.

The sample comprised PBMCs. This receptor was identified in a human donor in good health (CMV status not recorded). Some clones in this sample may be carry-over from other donors' samples. The sequence links TRBV7-9 to TRBJ1-4; the D gene assignment is ambiguous. The DNA sequence is as follows: TGTGCCAGCAGCCCCTTATCCGGGTTCAAACTGTTTTTT. The resulting protein is CASSPLSGFKLFF.